This T cell receptor beta chain stems from a study of OX40 agonist ivuxolimab in advanced cancers. Overall study: Patients received intravenous ivuxolimab every 2 weeks at 0.01 to 10 mg/kg.

Blood draws occurred at baseline, cycle 4 day 1, and cycle 7 day 1. Study results and limitations: The investigators did not determine what antigen specificity the expanded peripheral T cells had.

Worth noting for this clone: Its antigen is unidentified.

Using immunoSEQ multiplex PCR, the repertoire was profiled, and TCRdb retains in-frame clones only, with some absent. The repertoire holds roughly 64,000 clones, with around four fifths as singletons. The starting material was CD4+ or CD8+ T cells sorted from blood, obtained in a trial of the OX40 agonist ivuxolimab. The source of this sequence is an adult with an advanced solid tumor such as melanoma, head and neck, liver or kidney cancer.

The CDR3 nucleotides are TGTGCCATCAGTCGGGACAGGGGTGCAGAGACCCAGTACTTC. It encodes CAISRDRGAETQYF. The V call is TRBV10-3, the J call TRBJ2-5; 10 nucleotides line up with TRBD1. The CDR3 runs 14 residues. V shed 5 bases and J 4 bases; nucleotides not matched to a gene: 4. Germline CDR1 ENHRY, CDR2 SYGVKD.